One and the same sample provided the 27 T cell receptor beta chains below, sequenced in a study of blood T cells in healthy people across ages. A sample-barcoded 5' primer and a J-beta primer mix were used in a second PCR of roughly 6 to 12 cycles. TCRdb itself ran the 5' RACE reads through MiXCR, one entry per CDR3 protein. This table has 700,000 to 1,000,000 distinct CDR3 sequences, roughly 44% appearing once. The sequencing sample was made of blood. The receptors come from a man in his sixties in good health.

This clonotype was detected ten times or more. The rearrangement joins TRBV25-1 to TRBJ2-3, with 10 bases lining up with TRBD1. After removal of 3 bases from V and 4 bases from J, the junction contained 16 bases not matched to a gene. Germline CDR1 MGHDK, CDR2 SYGVNS. This CDR3 is built from 19 residues. Written as DNA, the CDR3 is TGTGCCAGCAGTGACTTTGATCTACCTGACAGGGGGCGACCAGATACGCAGTATTTT. Protein: CASSDFDLPDRGRPDTQYF.

This clonotype has just a few counts. V usage is TRBV28 and J usage is TRBJ1-5; no definite D call. V lost 5 bases, J lost 0 bases, and 11 bases lay in between. The V gene's germline CDR1 is MDHEN and CDR2 SYDVKM. The CDR3 contains 15 residues. In nucleotides, the CDR3 is TGTGCCAGCAGTCCATCAGGTTATAGCAATCAGCCCCAGCATTTT. Its protein product is CASSPSGYSNQPQHF. Drawing the rest from reference TRBV28 and TRBJ1-5, the complete variable domain is DVKVTQSSRYLVKRTGEKVFLECVQDMDHENMFWYRQDPGLGLRLIYFSYDVKMKEKGDIPEGYSVSREKKERFSLILESASTNQTSMYLCASSPSGYSNQPQHFGDGTRLSIL.

Only a few counts were recorded for this clonotype. This chain joins TRBV12-3 or TRBV12-4 and TRBJ2-3, with a possible D match to TRBD1 (6 bases). The CDR3 is 15 amino acids. V was clipped by 7 bases and J by 4 bases, with 18 bases between them. The CDR3 nucleotides are TGTGCCAGCACCACAGGGCTAGTAGTAGCAGATACGCAGTATTTT. Protein: CASTTGLVVADTQYF.

This clonotype was counted only a few times. The chain combines TRBV6-5 with TRBJ2-7; 9 bases align to TRBD1. V trimming: 6 bases; J trimming: 1 base; junction bases outside the gene matches: 4. Germline CDR1 and CDR2: MNHEY and SVGAGI. The CDR3 runs to 14 residues. The CDR3 here is CASRPDRGSYEQYF. CDR3 coding DNA: TGTGCCAGCAGGCCGGACAGGGGATCCTACGAGCAGTACTTC.

This sequence joins TRBV6-2 or TRBV6-3 and TRBJ2-1; D might be TRBD1 or TRBD2, each matching 5 bases. V was pared by 2 bases and J by 5 bases, with 16 bases between. Germline CDR1 MNHEY, CDR2 SVGEGT. This CDR3 is built from 16 residues. The DNA for the CDR3 is TGTGCCAGCAGTTACATCGGGAAAGCAGGGCACAATGAGCAGTTCTTC. It is translated as CASSYIGKAGHNEQFF.

The chain recombines TRBV5-1 with TRBJ2-1; D is undetermined. The DNA end lines up better with TRBJ2-7; the J call may be wrong. Germline-derived CDR1 and CDR2 are SGHRS and YFSETQ. This CDR3 has 15 amino acids. This CDR3 reads CASSFSGQNGYEQYF. The CDR3 nucleotides are TGCGCCAGCAGCTTTAGTGGGCAAAACGGGTACGAGCAGTACTTC.

This rearrangement joins TRBV24-1 to TRBJ2-7; 8 bases are shared with TRBD1. The germline V gene has CDR1 KGHDR and CDR2 SFDVKD. This CDR3 has 13 amino acids. J gave up 4 bases and V 4 bases, and 2 bases lay outside the gene matches. The CDR3 nucleotides read TGTGCCACCAGTGACCGGGACAGGTACGAGCAGTACTTC. Its protein is CATSDRDRYEQYF.

J is TRBJ2-5 and V is TRBV7-2; TRBD1 matches at 8 bases. J gave up 1 base and V 5 bases, and 9 bases lay outside the gene matches. This CDR3 is 16 amino acids long. Germline lookup yields CDR1 SGHTA and CDR2 FQGNSA. The CDR3 loop reads CASSPNPDRGQETQYF. Written as DNA, the CDR3 is TGTGCCAGCAGCCCTAACCCCGACAGGGGCCAAGAGACCCAGTACTTC.

A single count supports this clonotype. This chain links TRBV20-1 with TRBJ2-1; TRBD2 matches at 10 bases. This CDR3 comprises 19 residues. V trimming: 3 bases; J trimming: 0 bases; junction bases outside the gene matches: 14. Germline V gives CDR1 DFQATT, CDR2 SNEGSKA (reference sequence). The CDR3 DNA follows: TGCAGTGCTAGGGGTATGCTAGCGGGGGAGAAAAGCTCCTACAATGAGCAGTTCTTC. Translated, it gives CSARGMLAGEKSSYNEQFF.

The CDR3: CASSTGTSGGFQETQYF. The CDR3 DNA is TGTGCCAGCAGTACAGGCACTAGCGGGGGGTTCCAAGAGACCCAGTACTTC. This chain links TRBV12-3 or TRBV12-4 with TRBJ2-5; 12 nucleotides agree with TRBD2. CDR3 length: 17 amino acids. J lost 1 base, V lost 5 bases, and 8 bases had no gene match.

CDR3 protein: CSARAQENQPQHF. CDR3 in DNA: TGCAGTGCTAGAGCTCAGGAGAATCAGCCCCAGCATTTT. V gene TRBV20-1 combines with J gene TRBJ1-5, with unresolved D. The V end was cut by 1 base, the J end by 4 bases, with 8 bases between. CDR1 DFQATT and CDR2 SNEGSKA come from the germline V gene (reference sequence). There are 13 residues in the CDR3.

The chain uses TRBV20-1 and TRBJ2-1; the D is unclear. This CDR3 has 15 residues. Per the germline V gene, CDR1 is DFQATT and CDR2 is SNEGSKA (reference sequence). V shed 0 bases and J shed 7 bases, with 16 bases lying between them. CDR3 sequence: CSARDWAEKDNEQFF. The CDR3 nucleotides read TGCAGTGCTAGAGACTGGGCGGAGAAGGATAATGAGCAGTTCTTC.

The chain uses TRBV20-1 and TRBJ2-3; tentatively, D is TRBD1 (6 bases). The V gene's germline CDR1 is DFQATT and CDR2 SNEGSKA (reference sequence). Trimming took off 1 base at V and 7 bases at J, with 18 bases between the two ends. The CDR3 runs 15 residues. CDR3 protein: CSARAFLQGQNTQYF. The DNA for the CDR3 is TGCAGTGCTAGAGCCTTCCTTCAGGGGCAGAATACGCAGTATTTT.

This chain joins TRBV9 and TRBJ2-7; 9 bases fit TRBD2. In germline, CDR1 is SGDLS, CDR2 YYNGEE. After removal of 2 bases from V and 4 bases from J, the junction contained 7 bases not matched to a gene. The CDR3 sequence is 15 residues long. Here the CDR3 reads CASSVGSGGLYEQYF. Written as DNA, the CDR3 is TGTGCCAGCAGCGTGGGTAGCGGGGGACTATACGAGCAGTACTTC.

This clonotype occurred a few times. This sequence joins TRBV4-3 and TRBJ2-5; 7 bases map to TRBD2. In germline, CDR1 is LGHNA, CDR2 YSLEER. V lost 4 bases, J lost 5 bases, and 13 bases stayed unmatched. There are 16 residues in the CDR3. As DNA, the CDR3 is TGCGCCAGCAGCCCCCAAACAGGACTAGAGGCTGAGACCCAGTACTTC. Protein: CASSPQTGLEAETQYF.

Many counts were recorded for this clonotype. The chain has TRBV7-9 and TRBJ1-2; maybe TRBD1 (5 bases). Germline V lookup: CDR1 SEHNR, CDR2 FQNEAQ (reference sequence). Between the trimmed V and J ends, which lost 5 bases and 0 bases, there was a span of 16 bases. This CDR3 has 16 amino acids. CDR3 loop: CASSRGGRVTNYGYTF. CDR3 sequence (DNA): TGTGCCAGCAGCCGAGGTGGCAGGGTGACTAACTATGGCTACACCTTC.

This sequence joins TRBV20-1 and TRBJ1-5, with 7 positions matching TRBD1. The junction had 8 bases not matched to a gene; V was cut back by 6 bases and J by 6 bases. Germline CDR1 reads DFQATT; CDR2 reads SNEGSKA (reference sequence). This CDR3 has 13 amino acids. This chain's CDR3 is CSALDREVQPQHF. The CDR3 nucleotides are TGCAGTGCACTTGACAGGGAGGTTCAGCCCCAGCATTTT.

This clonotype showed up just a few times. This chain connects TRBV4-3 to TRBJ2-7, with D tentatively TRBD1 or TRBD2 (5 bases each). The CDR3 runs 19 residues. The germline gives CDR1 LGHNA, CDR2 YSLEER. Between the trimmed V and J ends, which lost 0 bases and 1 base, there was a span of 22 bases. The CDR3 loop reads CASSQDAARPWDRSYEQYF. The CDR3 DNA sequence: TGCGCCAGCAGCCAAGATGCTGCCCGTCCTTGGGACCGTTCCTACGAGCAGTACTTC.

The chain carries TRBV30 and TRBJ2-1; 8 bases fit TRBD1. Germline trimming cut 2 bases from V and 10 bases from J; bases unmatched to any gene: 10. The CDR3 covers 14 residues. Germline CDR1 and CDR2: GTSNPN and SVGIG (reference sequence). The CDR3 sequence is CAWSPSTGVGEQFF. The CDR3 region has the DNA TGTGCCTGGAGTCCCTCGACAGGGGTGGGGGAGCAGTTCTTC.

The chain couples TRBV6-2 or TRBV6-3 to TRBJ2-3; 9 bases line up with TRBD2. The germline CDR1 and CDR2 sequences are MNHEY and SVGEGT. The CDR3 has 17 amino acids. V lost 7 bases, J lost 3 bases, and 14 bases stayed unmatched. CDR3 region: CASTSRGKAGGTDTQYF. DNA for the CDR3: TGTGCCAGCACAAGCCGCGGAAAGGCGGGAGGGACAGATACGCAGTATTTT.

There are a few counts of this clonotype. The chain uses TRBV29-1 and TRBJ2-1; TRBD2 agrees at 9 bases. Germline V gene data show CDR1 as SQVTM and CDR2 as ANQGSEA. The CDR3 spans 12 residues. The V segment lost 5 bases and the J segment 9 bases; nucleotides outside the gene matches: 5. The CDR3: CSVLLAGFEQFF. The DNA of the CDR3 is TGCAGCGTTTTGCTAGCGGGGTTTGAGCAGTTCTTC.

The chain employs TRBV9 and TRBJ2-3, with D maybe TRBD1 (6 bases). The CDR3 loop spans 17 amino acids. Germline CDR1 reads SGDLS; CDR2 reads YYNGEE. The V end was cut by 0 bases, the J end by 1 base, with 15 bases between. This chain's CDR3 is CASSVEGVAGGTDTQYF. The CDR3 coding sequence is TGTGCCAGCAGCGTAGAAGGCGTGGCAGGGGGCACAGATACGCAGTATTTT. The full variable domain, completed using reference TRBV9 and TRBJ2-3, is DSGVTQTPKHLITATGQRVTLRCSPRSGDLSVYWYQQSLDQGLQFLIQYYNGEERAKGNILERFSAQQFPDLHSELNLSSLELGDSALYFCASSVEGVAGGTDTQYFGPGTRLTVL.

A note on this clonotype: With a much larger clone just one base away, this may be a read error. The V and J genes are TRBV30 and TRBJ1-2; D unresolved. This CDR3 contains 15 residues. Germline V gene lookup returns CDR1 GTSNPN and CDR2 SVGIG (reference sequence). CDR3 DNA sequence: TGTGTCTGGAGCATCCAAGTGGTTACTAACTATGGCTACACCTTC. It yields the protein CVWSIQVVTNYGYTF.

This clonotype was detected ten times or more. This sequence joins TRBV7-9 and TRBJ2-1, with D tentatively TRBD2 (5 bases). The germline CDR1 and CDR2 sequences are SEHNR and FQNEAQ (reference sequence). V lost 1 base to trimming and J lost 5 bases, with 15 bases between them. This CDR3 is built from 16 residues. CDR3 loop: CASSLGLSSGNNEQFF. As DNA, the CDR3 is TGTGCCAGCAGCTTAGGCTTGAGTTCGGGGAACAATGAGCAGTTCTTC.

This clonotype was found once. A much larger clone differs from this one at a single base, so this may be a read error. The chain carries TRBV7-3 and TRBJ2-7; 8 nucleotides line up with TRBD2. CDR1 and CDR2 (germline): SGHTA, FQGTGA. The CDR3 covers 16 residues. CDR3 nucleotides: TGTGCCGGCAGCCCAGGTCCTAGCGGGTCCTCCTACGAGCAGTACTTC. This sequence encodes CAGSPGPSGSSYEQYF. The whole variable domain, remainder taken from reference TRBV7-3 and TRBJ2-7, is GAGVSQTPSNKVTEKGKYVELRCDPISGHTALYWYRQSLGQGPEFLIYFQGTGAADDSGLPNDRFFAVRPEGSVSTLKIQRTERGDSAVYLCAGSPGPSGSSYEQYFGPGTRLTVT.

The rearrangement links TRBV27 to TRBJ2-4, with 7 bases lining up with TRBD1. The CDR3 runs 13 residues. Germline CDR1 and CDR2: MNHEY and SMNVEV (reference sequence). The junction had 3 bases not matched to a gene; V was cut back by 5 bases and J by 5 bases. The CDR3 sequence: CASSRDRENIQYF. The CDR3 bases are TGTGCCAGCAGTAGAGACAGGGAAAACATTCAGTACTTC.

This rearrangement joins TRBV5-1 to TRBJ1-2; the D is unclear. CDR1 SGHRS and CDR2 YFSETQ come from the germline V gene. The CDR3 is 13 residues long. The V gene lost 4 bases and the J gene lost 8 bases, with 15 bases spanning the gap. In DNA, the CDR3 is TGCGCCAGCAGCCCCGGCCCATCGAAGGGCTACACCTTC. It is translated as CASSPGPSKGYTF.